The 22 T cell receptor beta chains below all came from one sample that was sequenced in a study of type 1 and type 2 diabetes patients (dated by TCRdb to 2015 to 2016). The run used an Illumina MiSeq. Genomic DNA from sorted T cell subsets was used as template for TCRbeta CDR3 amplification. Multiplex PCR with 30 forward and 13 reverse primers amplified the TCRbeta CDR3 region. TCRdb reprocessing: public reads trimmed at Q25 with fastp, clones called with MiXCR, in-frame beta chains kept. One record per CDR3 amino acid sequence lists the most common genes and DNA. Present in this sample are under 300,000 distinct CDR3 sequences, roughly 50% of which were seen just once. The ten top clones hold around 13% of the sample. The sequenced material came from peripheral blood mononuclear cells (PBMCs). The receptors stem from a man aged 18-30 years with type 2 diabetes.

The chain recombines TRBV10-3 with TRBJ1-2; D uncertain. This CDR3 region has 12 residues. V was pared by 3 bases and J by 1 base, with 3 bases between. Germline loops: CDR1 ENHRY, CDR2 SYGVKD. The CDR3 bases are TGTGCCATCAGTGACAGTAACTATGGCTACACCTTC. Protein sequence: CAISDSNYGYTF.

This clonotype was seen repeatedly, ten times or more. This chain connects TRBV10-1 to TRBJ2-2; TRBD1 agrees at 7 bases. V was pared by 6 bases and J by 5 bases, with 6 bases of the junction left unmatched. Germline assignment: CDR1 WNHNN and CDR2 SYGVQD (reference sequence). The CDR3 spans 14 residues. DNA of the CDR3: TGCGCCAGCAGGGACAGGCTGGGGACCGGGGAGCTGTTTTTT. Protein product: CASRDRLGTGELFF.

In this sample, this clonotype turned up a few times. V and J are TRBV30 and TRBJ2-2; the match to TRBD2 covers 9 bases. J was trimmed by 6 bases and V by 4 bases; bases with no gene match: 6. Germline CDR1 GTSNPN, CDR2 SVGIG (reference sequence). The CDR3 covers 14 residues. The CDR3 nucleotides read TGTGCCTGGAATAGCGGGAGTATCCCCGGGGAGCTGTTTTTT. Residues: CAWNSGSIPGELFF.

The V and J genes are TRBV12-3 or TRBV12-4 and TRBJ2-3, with 10 bases matching TRBD1. V shed 5 bases and J 5 bases; nucleotides not matched to a gene: 7. The CDR3 totals 15 residues. The CDR3 nucleotides read TGTGCCAGCAGTCCGGGGACAGGGGAGGTAGATACGCAGTATTTT. This gives the protein CASSPGTGEVDTQYF.

This clonotype has only a few counts. This rearrangement joins TRBV6-5 to TRBJ2-7; 8 bases line up with TRBD1. CDR1 is MNHEY and CDR2 is SVGAGI in the germline V gene. V dropped 8 bases and J dropped 3; count of bases not matched to a gene: 3. This CDR3 comprises 12 residues. CDR3 DNA: TGTGCCAGCCGGACAGGGATCTACGAGCAGTACTTC. Its protein product is CASRTGIYEQYF.

The chain couples TRBV6-4 to TRBJ1-1; 7 bases fit TRBD1. In germline, CDR1 is MRHNA, CDR2 SNTAGT. Trimming at V came to 6 bases and at J to 7 bases, leaving 8 bases not matched to a gene. The CDR3 spans 13 residues. CDR3 nucleotide sequence: TGTGCCAGCAGCGTCATTAACAGGGGTGAAGCTTTCTTT. It is translated as CASSVINRGEAFF.

The CDR3 DNA is TGCGCCAGCAGTGAGTCGACGGGCGAGCACGGGGAGCTGTTTTTT. Its translation: CASSESTGEHGELFF. This rearrangement joins TRBV10-2 to TRBJ2-2; D gene unclear. V gave up 0 bases and J gave up 7 bases, with 12 bases separating them. This CDR3 comprises 15 residues. Per germline, CDR1 WSHSY and CDR2 SAAADI.

At least ten counts were recorded for this clonotype. The V and J genes are TRBV15 and TRBJ1-1, with 7 bases aligning to TRBD1. This CDR3 region has 13 residues. Looked up from germline, CDR1 is LNHNV and CDR2 is YYDKDF (reference sequence). V trimming: 4 bases; J trimming: 4 bases; junction bases outside the gene matches: 3. CDR3 in DNA: TGTGCCACCAGCACGACAGGGCTCACTGAAGCTTTCTTT. It translates to CATSTTGLTEAFF.

This clonotype occurred once. The J gene is TRBJ2-7, the V gene TRBV2, with 9 bases identical to TRBD2. There are 16 residues in the CDR3. The germline gives CDR1 SNHLY, CDR2 FYNNEI. J gave up 1 base and V 6 bases, and 10 bases lay outside the gene matches. The CDR3 DNA follows: TGTGCCAGCAGCCGGCCTTTAGCGGGAGAATCCTACGAGCAGTACTTC. Its protein is CASSRPLAGESYEQYF.

J is TRBJ2-5 and V is TRBV6-9; unclear D gene. The V end was cut by 6 bases, the J end by 4 bases, with 9 bases between. CDR1 is MNHGY, CDR2 SVAAGI, per germline. CDR3 length: 12 amino acids. CDR3 amino acids: CASRGWGETQYF. The DNA of the CDR3 is TGTGCCAGCAGGGGGTGGGGAGAGACCCAGTACTTC.

The rearrangement links TRBV19 to TRBJ2-1; 9 bases agree with TRBD2. V trimming: 3 bases; J trimming: 7 bases; junction bases outside the gene matches: 10. Germline V lookup: CDR1 LNHDA, CDR2 SQIVND (reference sequence). The CDR3 runs 16 residues. The CDR3 region has the DNA TGTGCCAGTAGTATTCCGTCTAGCGGGACCAGGAATGAGCAGTTCTTC. Its protein product is CASSIPSSGTRNEQFF.

The chain is built from TRBV7-9 and TRBJ1-6; 7 nucleotides agree with TRBD1. This CDR3 comprises 14 residues. The ends lost 4 bases at V and 5 bases at J; junction bases unmatched: 2. Per the germline V gene, CDR1 is SEHNR and CDR2 is FQNEAQ (reference sequence). This CDR3 is CASSYDRDNSPLHF. CDR3 sequence (DNA): TGTGCCAGCAGCTACGACAGGGATAATTCACCCCTCCACTTT. Using reference TRBV7-9 and TRBJ1-6 for the parts outside the CDR3, the full variable domain is DTGVSQNPRHKITKRGQNVTFRCDPISEHNRLYWYRQTLGQGPEFLTYFQNEAQLEKSRLLSDRFSAERPKGSFSTLEIQRTEQGDSAMYLCASSYDRDNSPLHFGNGTRLTVT.

This clonotype has just a few counts. The rearrangement links TRBV6-5 to TRBJ1-2; no firm D call. The CDR3 runs to 13 residues. CDR1 is MNHEY and CDR2 is SVGAGI in the germline V gene. Trimming left V 5 bases short and J 6 bases short, with 13 bases between. CDR3 nucleotide sequence: TGTGCCAGCAGTGAAGCGGGAGTAGATGGCTACACCTTC. Translating gives CASSEAGVDGYTF.

The chain uses TRBV30 and TRBJ1-2; D unresolved. Trimming left V 2 bases short and J 3 bases short, with 13 bases between. The CDR3 extends over 14 amino acids. The V gene's germline CDR1 is GTSNPN and CDR2 SVGIG (reference sequence). The CDR3 sequence: CAWSMGGQYYGYTF. The CDR3 DNA follows: TGTGCCTGGAGTATGGGTGGGCAGTACTATGGCTACACCTTC.

As for this clonotype: A much larger clone sits a single nucleotide away, making a read error possible. The J gene is TRBJ2-2, the V gene TRBV10-1; 7 bases align to TRBD1. V shed 3 bases and J 2 bases; nucleotides not matched to a gene: 3. The CDR3 has 15 residues. Germline-derived CDR1 and CDR2 are WNHNN and SYGVQD (reference sequence). CDR3 in DNA: TGCGCCAGCAGTGACGAAGGGGGCAACACCGGGGAGCTGTTTTTT. This gives the protein CASSDEGGNTGELFF.

In this sample, this clonotype turned up a few times. The chain carries TRBV19 and TRBJ1-2; a possible D gene is TRBD1 (5 bases). V was pared by 6 bases and J by 4 bases, with 15 bases between. The CDR3 spans 14 residues. Germline assignment: CDR1 LNHDA and CDR2 SQIVND (reference sequence). This CDR3 is CASSPGGPFYGYTF. In DNA, the CDR3 is TGTGCCAGTAGCCCTGGGGGACCGTTCTATGGCTACACCTTC.

About this clonotype itself: The junction does not match germline at one end; this may be a read error. The chain employs TRBV7-2 and TRBJ2-7; a weak D match, TRBD2 (6 bases). CDR3 length: 14 residues. CDR1 and CDR2 from the germline V gene are SGHTA and FQGNSA. The DNA for the CDR3 is TGCGCCAGCAGTCGTCGGGAGACTGGCTACGAACAGTACTTC. As protein: CASSRRETGYEQYF.

CDR3 DNA sequence: TGTGCCAGCAGCGTAGGACAGCACCAAGAGACCCAGTACTTC. This translates into CASSVGQHQETQYF. The chain uses TRBV12-3 or TRBV12-4 and TRBJ2-5; D is possibly TRBD1 (6 bases). V was pared by 6 bases and J by 0 bases, with 11 bases between. This CDR3 is built from 14 residues.

This clonotype was seen only a few times. This chain joins TRBV7-2 and TRBJ1-2; D call uncertain. The germline V gene has CDR1 SGHTA and CDR2 FQGNSA. There are 12 residues in the CDR3. V dropped 3 bases and J dropped 4 bases, with 6 bases sitting between them. This CDR3 is CASSFESYGYTF. CDR3 in DNA: TGTGCCAGCAGCTTCGAGAGCTATGGCTACACCTTC.

This clonotype has a handful of counts. V gene TRBV30 combines with J gene TRBJ1-1, with D hard to call. V gave up 1 base and J gave up 1 base, with 19 bases separating them. The CDR3 spans 17 residues. Germline CDR1 reads GTSNPN; CDR2 reads SVGIG (reference sequence). CDR3 in amino acids: CAWSELFRYGQNTEAFF. The CDR3 nucleotides read TGTGCCTGGAGTGAGCTTTTTAGGTACGGGCAGAACACTGAAGCTTTCTTT. Full variable domain (outside the CDR3, taken from reference TRBV30 and TRBJ1-1): SQTIHQWPATLVQPVGSPLSLECTVEGTSNPNLYWYRQAAGRGLQLLFYSVGIGQISSEVPQNLSASRPQDRQFILSSKKLLLSDSGFYLCAWSELFRYGQNTEAFFGQGTRLTVV.

The chain recombines TRBV28 with TRBJ1-5; 8 nucleotides agree with TRBD1. Losses at the gene ends were 5 bases for V and 3 bases for J; bases not matched to a gene: 6. CDR3 length equals 15 residues. Germline-derived CDR1 and CDR2 are MDHEN and SYDVKM. CDR3 coding DNA: TGTGCCAGCAGTGCCGGGACAGGCAACAATCAGCCCCAGCATTTT. It yields the protein CASSAGTGNNQPQHF.

The chain links TRBV5-1 to TRBJ1-1, with D perhaps matching TRBD1 (5 bases). The V end lost 0 bases, the J end lost 0 bases, and 15 bases lay between the germline ends. The CDR3 contains 17 residues. Germline V gene data show CDR1 as SGHRS and CDR2 as YFSETQ. DNA of the CDR3: TGCGCCAGCAGCTTGGGCACGGGCTGGGACCTGAACACTGAAGCTTTCTTT. Protein product: CASSLGTGWDLNTEAFF.